This T cell receptor (beta chain) is from a study of lymphopenia after photon versus proton radiotherapy. Clones were read by immunoSEQ multiplex PCR, and TCRdb kept only the in-frame ones, dropping some. The repertoire includes about 83,000 clones, 83% of them detected once, and about 1.3% sits in the top ten. A word on this clone: Its antigen is not identified.

The V end lost 5 bases, the J end lost 4 bases, and 15 bases lay between the germline ends. Germline lookup yields CDR1 SEHNR and CDR2 FQNEAQ (reference sequence). The CDR3 totals 14 residues. Study-level findings and limits: Post-nadir diversity loss with photons came from oligoclonal expansion, particularly CD8+ Temra cells. Larger post-nadir TCR diversity loss correlated inversely with survival in deceased patients. Proton therapy kept repertoires fairly stable, unlike photons, which gained effector/memory cells. Survival link was tested only in deceased patients; proton benefit remains a possibility.

The receptor was derived from a man aged 55-75 years with pancreatic cancer. The sample in question was peripheral blood, obtained from a patient treated with proton-based radiotherapy. This rearrangement joins TRBV7-9 to TRBJ2-7; tentatively, D is TRBD1 (5 bases). The CDR3 DNA is TGTGCCAGCAGCCTCGACAGAGCCGGGTACGAGCAGTACTTC. Translating it yields CASSLDRAGYEQYF.